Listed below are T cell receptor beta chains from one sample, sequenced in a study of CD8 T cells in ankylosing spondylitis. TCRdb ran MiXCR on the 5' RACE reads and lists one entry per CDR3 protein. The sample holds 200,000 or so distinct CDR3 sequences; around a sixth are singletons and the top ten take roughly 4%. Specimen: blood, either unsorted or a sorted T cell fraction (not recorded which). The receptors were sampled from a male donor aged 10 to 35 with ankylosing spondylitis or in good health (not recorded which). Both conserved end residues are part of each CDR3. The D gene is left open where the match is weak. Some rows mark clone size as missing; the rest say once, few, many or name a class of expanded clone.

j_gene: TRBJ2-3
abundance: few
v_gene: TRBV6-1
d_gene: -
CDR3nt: TGTGCCAGCAGTGAATCCTGGCGTCTCGCCCAAGATACGCAGTATTTT
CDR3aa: CASSESWRLAQDTQYF

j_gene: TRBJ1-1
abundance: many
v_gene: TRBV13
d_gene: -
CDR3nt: TGTGCCAGCAGCCTCAATGGGGACACTGAAGCTTTCTTT
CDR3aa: CASSLNGDTEAFF

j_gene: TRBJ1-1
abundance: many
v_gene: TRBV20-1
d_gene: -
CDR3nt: TGCAGTGCTACGACTTTAATTGCGGTGGACACTGAAGCTTTCTTT
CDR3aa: CSATTLIAVDTEAFF

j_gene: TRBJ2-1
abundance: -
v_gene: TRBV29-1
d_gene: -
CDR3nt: TGCAGCGTTGGAGCAGGGGAGCAGTTCTTC
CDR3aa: CSVGAGEQFF

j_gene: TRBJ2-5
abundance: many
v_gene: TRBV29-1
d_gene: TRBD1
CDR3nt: TGCAGCGTCTCTCCTAACAGGGGGTTGGAGACCCAGTACTTC
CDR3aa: CSVSPNRGLETQYF

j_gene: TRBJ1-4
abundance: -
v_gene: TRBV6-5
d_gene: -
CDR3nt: TGTGCCAGCAGTTACTACAGCGCGGGGTCAACTAATGAAAAACTGTTTTTT
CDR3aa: CASSYYSAGSTNEKLFF

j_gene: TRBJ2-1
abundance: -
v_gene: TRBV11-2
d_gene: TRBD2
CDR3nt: TGTGCCAGCAGCCTCCGACTAGCGGGAGGAGGTCGGTACAATGAGCAGTTCTTC
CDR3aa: CASSLRLAGGGRYNEQFF

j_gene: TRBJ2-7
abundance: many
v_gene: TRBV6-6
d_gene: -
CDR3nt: TGTGCCAGCTCAGGGCTCGAGCAGTACTTC
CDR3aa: CASSGLEQYF

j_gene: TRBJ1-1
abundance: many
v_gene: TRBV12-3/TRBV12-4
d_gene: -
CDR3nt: TGTGCCAGCAGTTTCGGGGGCCCTGAAGCTTTCTTT
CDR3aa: CASSFGGPEAFF

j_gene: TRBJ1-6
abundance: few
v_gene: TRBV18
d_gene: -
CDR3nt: TGTGCCAGCTCACCAGGGCTCCTGAGCTCCTATAATTCACCCCTCCACTTT
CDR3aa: CASSPGLLSSYNSPLHF

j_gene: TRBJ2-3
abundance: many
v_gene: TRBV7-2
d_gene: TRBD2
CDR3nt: TGTGCCAGCAGCTTAGTCCCTAGCGGGAGGGGGGATACGCAGTATTTT
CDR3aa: CASSLVPSGRGDTQYF

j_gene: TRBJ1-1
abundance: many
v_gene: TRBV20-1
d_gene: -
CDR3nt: TGCAGTGCTAGTCCCCGATCCGGACTGGGGACTGAAGCTTTCTTT
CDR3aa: CSASPRSGLGTEAFF

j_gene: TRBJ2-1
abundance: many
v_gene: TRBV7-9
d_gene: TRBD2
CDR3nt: TGTGCCAGCAGCAGCCTCACTAGCGGGAGGCACAATGAGCAGTTCTTC
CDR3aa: CASSSLTSGRHNEQFF

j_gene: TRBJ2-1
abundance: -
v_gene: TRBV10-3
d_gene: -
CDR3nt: TGTGCCATGAGTGCCGAAAGGGGTGTACGGTCCTACAATGAGCAGTTCTTC
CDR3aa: CAMSAERGVRSYNEQFF

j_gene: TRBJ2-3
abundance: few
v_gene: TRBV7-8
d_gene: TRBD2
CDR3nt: TGTGCCAGCAGCCAACTTGGGGCGGGAGTCGGTACAGATACGCAGTATTTT
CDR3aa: CASSQLGAGVGTDTQYF

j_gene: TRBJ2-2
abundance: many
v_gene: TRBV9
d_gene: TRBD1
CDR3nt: TGTGCCAGCAGCGCCGACATCCGGGACAGGGTTAACTTCGCGAACACCGGGGAGCTGTTTTTT
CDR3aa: CASSADIRDRVNFANTGELFF

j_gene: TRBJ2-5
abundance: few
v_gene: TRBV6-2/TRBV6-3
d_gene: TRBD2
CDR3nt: TGTGCCAGCAGTTACCCACTAGCGGGAGTACAAGAGACCCAGTACTTC
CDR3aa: CASSYPLAGVQETQYF

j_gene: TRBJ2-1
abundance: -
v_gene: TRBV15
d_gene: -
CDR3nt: TGTGCCACCACTTACAGCTCCTACAATGAGCAGTTCTTC
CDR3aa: CATTYSSYNEQFF

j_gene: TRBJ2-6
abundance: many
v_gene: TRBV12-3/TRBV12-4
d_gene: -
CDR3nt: TGTGCCAGCAGGAACTCTGGGGCCAACGTCCTGACTTTC
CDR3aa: CASRNSGANVLTF

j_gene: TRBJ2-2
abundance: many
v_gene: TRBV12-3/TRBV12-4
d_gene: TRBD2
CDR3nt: TGTGCCAGCAGGGCAGCGGGAGTTAACACCGGGGAGCTGTTTTTT
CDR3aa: CASRAAGVNTGELFF

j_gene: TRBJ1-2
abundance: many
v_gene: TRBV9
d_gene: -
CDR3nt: TGTGCCAGCAGCGGGGGGTCGGGAGACTATGGCTACACCTTC
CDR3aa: CASSGGSGDYGYTF

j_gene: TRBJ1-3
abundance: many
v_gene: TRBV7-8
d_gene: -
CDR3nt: TGTGCCAGCAGCTCGGGGGGAAACACCATATATTTT
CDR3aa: CASSSGGNTIYF

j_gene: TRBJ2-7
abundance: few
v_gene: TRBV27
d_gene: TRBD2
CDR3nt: TGTGCCAGCAGTTTCGCGGGAGCTGCCTACGAGCAGTACTTC
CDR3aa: CASSFAGAAYEQYF

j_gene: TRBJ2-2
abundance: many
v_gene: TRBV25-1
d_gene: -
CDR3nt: TGTGCCAGCAGCCTTCCTGGGGCCGGGGAGCTGTTTTTT
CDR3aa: CASSLPGAGELFF

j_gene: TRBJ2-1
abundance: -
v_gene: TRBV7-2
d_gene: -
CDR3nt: TGTGCCAGCAGCTTCCGGGACACTACCTACAATGAGCAGTTCTTC
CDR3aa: CASSFRDTTYNEQFF

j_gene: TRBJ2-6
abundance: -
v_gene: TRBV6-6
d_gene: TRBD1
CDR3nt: TGTGCCAGCAGTTATCGGGACAGCCAGGGGGCCAACGTCCTGACTTTC
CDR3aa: CASSYRDSQGANVLTF

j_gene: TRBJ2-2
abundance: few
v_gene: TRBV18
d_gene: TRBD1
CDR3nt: TGTGCCAGCTCACCTAGACAGGGTGACACCGGGGAGCTGTTTTTT
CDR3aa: CASSPRQGDTGELFF

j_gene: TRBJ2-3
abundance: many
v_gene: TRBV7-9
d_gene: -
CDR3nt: TGTGCCAGCAGCTTAGCGGTTAGCAGTGGGAGGCCCGGCACAGATACGCAGTATTTT
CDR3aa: CASSLAVSSGRPGTDTQYF

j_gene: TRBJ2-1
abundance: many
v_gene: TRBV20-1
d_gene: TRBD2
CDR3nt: TGCAAAATAGCGGGAGAGAGGAATGAGCAGTTCTTC
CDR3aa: CKIAGERNEQFF

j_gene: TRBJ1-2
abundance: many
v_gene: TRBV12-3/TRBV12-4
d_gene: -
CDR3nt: TGTGCCAGCAGTTTAAGGCCCCGGACTAATGGCTACACCTTC
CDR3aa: CASSLRPRTNGYTF

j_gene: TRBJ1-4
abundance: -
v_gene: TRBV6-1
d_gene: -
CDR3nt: TGTGCCAGCAGTGAAGCGGGAGGGGCGTCTAATGAAAAACTGTTTTTT
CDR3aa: CASSEAGGASNEKLFF

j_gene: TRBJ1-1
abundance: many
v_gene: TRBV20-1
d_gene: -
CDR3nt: TGCAGTGCCCGGCCCTCGATATGGACGAACACTGAAGCTTTCTTT
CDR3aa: CSARPSIWTNTEAFF

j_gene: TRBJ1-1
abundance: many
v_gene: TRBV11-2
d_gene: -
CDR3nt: TGTGCCAGCAGCTTATTGCGGGGGGGGACTGAAGCTTTCTTT
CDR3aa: CASSLLRGGTEAFF

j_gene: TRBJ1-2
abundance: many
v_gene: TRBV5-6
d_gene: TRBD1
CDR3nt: TGTGCCAGCAGCCTGAGGGGGCCCCATTTTCCCAACTATGGCTACACCTTC
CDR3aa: CASSLRGPHFPNYGYTF

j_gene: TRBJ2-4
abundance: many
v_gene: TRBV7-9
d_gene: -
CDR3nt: TGTGCCAGCAGCGGGACCGGGACATTCCAAAACATTCAGTACTTC
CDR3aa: CASSGTGTFQNIQYF

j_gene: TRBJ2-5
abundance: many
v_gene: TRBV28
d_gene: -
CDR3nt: TGTGCCAGCAGTGCAAATGTCCCGGGAGAGACCCAGTACTTC
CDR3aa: CASSANVPGETQYF

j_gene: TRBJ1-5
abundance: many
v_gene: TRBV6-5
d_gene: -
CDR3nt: TGTGCCAGCAGCTCGAGGGGGGGGGCGAGCAATCAGCCCCAGCATTTT
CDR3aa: CASSSRGGASNQPQHF

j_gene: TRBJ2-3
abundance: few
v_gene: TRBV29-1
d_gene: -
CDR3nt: TGCAGCGTTGAAGCGGTGAGCACAGATACGCAGTATTTT
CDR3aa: CSVEAVSTDTQYF